This T cell receptor (beta chain) derives from a study of identifying expanded T cells in peripheral blood. TCRdb's table, derived via immunoSEQ multiplex PCR, lists solely in-frame clones and lacks some. Among 50,000 to 75,000 clones listed, approximately 83% were seen once. The study, taken as a whole, reports: Across healthy donors, higher total template counts meant significantly greater roughly two-week count variance. Technical replicates showed approximately 1.2 changed clones; two weeks 15 to 20; four weeks 19.

Collection occurred without any documented infections or immune events in donors. On this clone itself: Its antigen is still unknown.

The sequencing sample was made of blood. This receptor was identified in a person aged 18 to 70 in good health.

CDR3 residues: CASATGTGLWNEQFF. Here the CDR3 DNA reads TGTGCCAGCGCTACCGGGACAGGGCTTTGGAATGAGCAGTTCTTC. The chain carries TRBV5-8 and TRBJ2-1; 9 bases agree with TRBD1. Germline-derived CDR1 and CDR2 are SGHTS and YDEGEE. This CDR3 region has 15 residues. Trimming took 7 bases from V and 7 from J; bases not matched to a gene: 12.